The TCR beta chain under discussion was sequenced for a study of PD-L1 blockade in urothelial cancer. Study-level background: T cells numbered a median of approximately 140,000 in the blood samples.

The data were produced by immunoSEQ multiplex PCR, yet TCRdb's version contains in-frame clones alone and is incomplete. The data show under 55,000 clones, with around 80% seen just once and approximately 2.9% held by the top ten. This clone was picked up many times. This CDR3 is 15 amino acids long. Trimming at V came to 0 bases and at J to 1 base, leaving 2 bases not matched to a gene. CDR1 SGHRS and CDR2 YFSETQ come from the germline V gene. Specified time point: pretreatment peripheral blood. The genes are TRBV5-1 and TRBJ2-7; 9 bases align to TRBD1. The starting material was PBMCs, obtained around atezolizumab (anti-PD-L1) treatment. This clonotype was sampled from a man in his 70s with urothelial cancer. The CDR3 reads CASSLEGQGSYEQYF. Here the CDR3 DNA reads TGCGCCAGCAGCTTGGAGGGACAGGGTTCCTACGAGCAGTACTTC.